A single sample is the source of the 32 T cell receptor beta chains below, sequenced in a study of CD8 T cells in Susac syndrome. RNA totalling about 0.45 to 1 ug underwent reverse transcription with random hexamers. TCRdb independently ran MiXCR on the immunoSEQ multiplex PCR reads; one entry per CDR3 protein. This sample yields about 150,000 distinct CDR3 sequences, of which about 95% are seen a single time; 0.14% to 0.15% belongs to the top ten. The sample taken for sequencing was CD8+ T cells from PBMCs. These receptors were taken from a human donor with multiple sclerosis.

The chain carries TRBV29-1 and TRBJ2-5; D is perhaps TRBD1 (6 bases). This CDR3 has 13 amino acids. Germline V CDR1 and CDR2: SQVTM, ANQGSEA. V dropped 6 bases and J dropped 4 bases, with 15 bases sitting between them. The CDR3 here is CSVAGVRGETQYF. Written as DNA, the CDR3 is TGCAGCGTCGCAGGGGTTAGGGGAGAGACCCAGTACTTC.

This clonotype was recorded only once. The rearrangement joins TRBV3-1 to TRBJ2-2; the D is unclear. Trimming cost V 0 bases and J 0 bases, with 17 bases left between them. Germline CDR1 is LGHDT and CDR2 is YNNKEL (reference sequence). The CDR3 covers 19 residues. The CDR3 reads CASSQESRGTAANTGELFF. CDR3 DNA sequence: TGTGCCAGCAGCCAAGAATCGCGAGGAACAGCCGCGAACACCGGGGAGCTGTTTTTT.

The chain links TRBV14 to TRBJ1-4; the match to TRBD1 covers 9 bases. From germline, CDR1 is SGHDN and CDR2 FVKESK. The CDR3 runs 15 residues. V gave up 8 bases and J gave up 7 bases; unmatched junction bases: 11. CDR3 coding DNA: TGTGCCAGCGGCAAAGACGGGACAGGGTTTGAAAAACTGTTTTTT. This codes for CASGKDGTGFEKLFF.

The V and J genes are TRBV9 and TRBJ2-3, with D possibly being TRBD1 (6 bases). Germline CDR1 is SGDLS and CDR2 is YYNGEE. V gave up 4 bases and J gave up 4 bases, with 10 bases separating them. CDR3 size: 13 residues. This CDR3 reads CASSNDRSDTQYF. In DNA, the CDR3 is TGTGCCAGCAGCAACGACAGGTCAGATACGCAGTATTTT.

J is TRBJ1-5 and V is TRBV9; 7 positions agree with TRBD1. CDR3 length equals 14 residues. Unmatched junction bases numbered 5, after V lost 4 bases and J lost 4 bases. Germline V CDR1 and CDR2: SGDLS, YYNGEE. CDR3 amino acids: CASSTGTENQPQHF. The CDR3 DNA is TGTGCCAGCAGCACTGGGACAGAAAATCAGCCCCAGCATTTT.

The genes are TRBV30 and TRBJ2-7, with 10 bases matching TRBD1. J was trimmed by 2 bases and V by 1 base; bases with no gene match: 2. Germline CDR1 reads GTSNPN; CDR2 reads SVGIG (reference sequence). This CDR3 spans 14 amino acids. This chain's CDR3 is CAWSAGTGAYEQYV. Written as DNA, the CDR3 is TGTGCCTGGAGTGCAGGGACAGGGGCCTACGAGCAGTACGTC.

The V call is TRBV29-1, the J call TRBJ2-1; TRBD2 is a possible D gene (6 bases). The germline V and J ends were trimmed by 0 bases and 5 bases, with 14 bases remaining between them. The CDR3 is made up of 15 amino acids. Germline-derived CDR1 and CDR2 are SQVTM and ANQGSEA. The CDR3 here is CSVEDAGWDNNEQFF. The DNA for the CDR3 is TGCAGCGTTGAAGATGCGGGATGGGATAACAATGAGCAGTTCTTC.

Here the CDR3 reads CASSSQDGDTQYF. CDR3 in DNA: TGTGCCAGCAGCTCCCAAGACGGGGATACGCAGTATTTT. The V gene is TRBV11-3, the J gene TRBJ2-3, with D uncertain. The CDR3 is made up of 13 amino acids. Looked up from germline, CDR1 is SGHNT and CDR2 is YENEEA. V was shortened by 4 bases and J by 6 bases, with 11 bases between the two germline ends.

The gene calls are TRBV2 and TRBJ2-1; no clear D. Trimming pared 10 bases from V and 9 bases from J, leaving 16 bases between. The germline V gene has CDR1 SNHLY and CDR2 FYNNEI. CDR3 length equals 12 residues. The CDR3 sequence is CANPSPGGEQFF. The CDR3 DNA reads TGTGCCAACCCAAGCCCGGGTGGTGAGCAGTTCTTC. The variable domain in full, completed from reference TRBV2 and TRBJ2-1, reads EPEVTQTPSHQVTQMGQEVILRCVPISNHLYFYWYRQILGQKVEFLVSFYNNEISEKSEIFDDQFSVERPDGSNFTLKIRSTKLEDSAMYFCANPSPGGEQFFGPGTRLTVL.

This chain links TRBV7-6 with TRBJ2-3; D is uncertain. The CDR3 runs 15 residues. In germline, CDR1 is SGHVS, CDR2 FNYEAQ. Between the trimmed V and J ends, which lost 3 bases and 3 bases, there was a span of 13 bases. In DNA form, the CDR3 reads TGTGCCAGCAGCTTTACGGCCAGCGAGACAGATACGCAGTATTTT. This encodes CASSFTASETDTQYF. Full variable domain (missing parts from reference TRBV7-6 and TRBJ2-3): GAGVSQSPRYKVTKRGQDVALRCDPISGHVSLYWYRQALGQGPEFLTYFNYEAQQDKSGLPNDRFSAERPEGSISTLTIQRTEQRDSAMYRCASSFTASETDTQYFGPGTRLTVL.

In its sample, this clonotype was seen once. This sequence joins TRBV12-3 or TRBV12-4 and TRBJ1-2; no clear D. The ends were cut back, 3 bases at V and 2 bases at J, with 4 bases in the middle. This CDR3 spans 12 amino acids. Here the CDR3 reads CASSLRNYGYTF. CDR3 nucleotide sequence: TGTGCCAGCAGTTTGCGGAACTATGGCTACACCTTC.

The V call is TRBV7-8, the J call TRBJ2-1; 8 bases are a match to TRBD2. Trimming cost V 2 bases and J 10 bases; bases outside gene matches: 13. CDR1 and CDR2 (germline): SGHVS, FQNEAQ. This CDR3 region has 16 residues. CDR3 bases: TGTGCCAGCAGCTTATCGGGCGGGGGGCCGGTTCCGGAGCAGTTCTTC. Its translation: CASSLSGGGPVPEQFF. The entire variable domain, with the rest obtained from reference TRBV7-8 and TRBJ2-1, is as follows: GAGVSQSPRYKVAKRGQDVALRCDPISGHVSLFWYQQALGQGPEFLTYFQNEAQLDKSGLPSDRFFAERPEGSVSTLKIQRTQQEDSAVYLCASSLSGGGPVPEQFFGPGTRLTVL.

The chain combines TRBV10-3 with TRBJ1-1; TRBD1 is a possible D gene (6 bases). Trimming shortened V by 3 bases and J by 5 bases, and 13 bases separated the two germline ends. CDR3 length: 14 residues. The germline CDR1 and CDR2 sequences are ENHRY and SYGVKD. This CDR3 reads CAISESGGQTEAFF. CDR3 coding DNA: TGTGCCATCAGTGAATCTGGGGGGCAAACTGAAGCTTTCTTT.

The chain joins TRBV15 to TRBJ2-5; 7 bases line up with TRBD1. The CDR3 extends over 16 amino acids. In germline, CDR1 is LNHNV, CDR2 YYDKDF (reference sequence). With V trimmed by 2 bases and J by 1 base, 7 bases remained unmatched. The CDR3 protein is CATSRYRDRPQETQYF. CDR3 coding DNA: TGTGCCACCAGCAGATACCGGGACAGACCCCAAGAGACCCAGTACTTC.

Comment on this clonotype: Lacking the conserved final phenylalanine or tryptophan, this CDR3 likely reflects a read error. The chain uses TRBV20-1 and TRBJ2-3, with TRBD1 matching over 7 bases. From germline, CDR1 is DFQATT and CDR2 SNEGSKA (reference sequence). V dropped 5 bases and J dropped 2; count of bases not matched to a gene: 4. The CDR3 has 13 residues. The CDR3 reads CSAPGTVTDTQYS. Here the CDR3 DNA reads TGCAGTGCTCCCGGGACAGTCACAGATACGCAGTATTCT.

Only one count was recorded for this clonotype. The J gene is TRBJ2-1, the V gene TRBV7-6; D might be TRBD2 (6 bases). The V gene lost 5 bases and the J gene lost 8 bases, with 19 bases spanning the gap. The CDR3 covers 15 residues. The germline V gene has CDR1 SGHVS and CDR2 FNYEAQ. The CDR3: CASSPQVAGRDEQFF. CDR3 in DNA: TGTGCCAGCAGCCCACAAGTCGCGGGACGCGATGAGCAGTTCTTC.

The chain uses TRBV29-1 and TRBJ1-1; D is undetermined. Trimming took 3 bases from V and 4 from J, leaving 12 bases between them. CDR3 length equals 13 residues. Looked up from germline, CDR1 is SQVTM and CDR2 is ANQGSEA. For the CDR3, the DNA is TGCAGCGTTGAGGACCCTGGAGGCACTGAAGCTTTCTTT. This codes for CSVEDPGGTEAFF. Based on the CDR3 plus reference TRBV29-1 and TRBJ1-1, the full variable domain is SAVISQKPSRDICQRGTSLTIQCQVDSQVTMMFWYRQQPGQSLTLIATANQGSEATYESGFVIDKFPISRPNLTFSTLTVSNMSPEDSSIYLCSVEDPGGTEAFFGQGTRLTVV.

This chain links TRBV28 with TRBJ2-1; no clear D. This CDR3 spans 16 amino acids. The V gene lost 6 bases and the J gene lost 2 bases, with 17 bases spanning the gap. Per the germline V gene, CDR1 is MDHEN and CDR2 is SYDVKM. As DNA, the CDR3 is TGTGCCAGCAGACCTAGACACCTGGGCGCCTACAATGAGCAGTTCTTC. It encodes CASRPRHLGAYNEQFF.

About this clonotype itself: An end of the junction does not agree with germline; a read error may underlie this. V usage is TRBV19 and J usage is TRBJ1-1; D is uncertain. This CDR3 comprises 12 residues. CDR1 and CDR2 (germline): LNHDA, SQIVND (reference sequence). CDR3 nucleotide sequence: TGTGCCAGTAGTATTGGAGGCACTGAAGTTTTCTTT. Protein product: CASSIGGTEVFF.

The chain carries TRBV29-1 and TRBJ1-5; no reliable D call. The CDR3 covers 12 residues. Germline loops: CDR1 SQVTM, CDR2 ANQGSEA. The V end was cut by 4 bases, the J end by 6 bases, with 10 bases between. The CDR3 coding sequence is TGCAGCGTTGGGGAAGCGGGTCAGCCCCAGCATTTT. This gives the protein CSVGEAGQPQHF.

This rearrangement joins TRBV25-1 to TRBJ2-1; possibly TRBD2 for D (6 bases). CDR3 length equals 14 residues. The germline gives CDR1 MGHDK, CDR2 SYGVNS. Trimming took 4 bases from V and 1 from J, leaving 8 bases between them. CDR3 residues: CASSVAVSYNEQFF. The CDR3 nucleotides are TGTGCCAGCAGTGTAGCGGTGTCCTACAATGAGCAGTTCTTC.

The chain combines TRBV9 with TRBJ1-1; 7 bases map to TRBD1. V shed 3 bases and J 8 bases; nucleotides not matched to a gene: 7. This CDR3 is 13 amino acids long. CDR1 and CDR2 (germline): SGDLS, YYNGEE. The CDR3 sequence is CASSAQTGSEAFF. Written as DNA, the CDR3 is TGTGCCAGCAGCGCCCAGACAGGGAGCGAAGCTTTCTTT.

The rearrangement uses TRBV6-1 and TRBJ1-1; no definite D call. CDR1 is MNHNS, CDR2 SASEGT, per germline. Trimming removed 7 bases from V and 2 bases from J, with 17 bases in between. The CDR3 has 15 residues. The CDR3 DNA sequence: TGTGCCAGCACCCTAGGGATTGGACTCAACACTGAAGCTTTCTTT. Translating it yields CASTLGIGLNTEAFF.

This chain connects TRBV23-1 to TRBJ2-7; 7 positions match TRBD1. TRBV23-1 is an ORF, and what it does is uncertain. Unmatched junction bases numbered 4, after V lost 3 bases and J lost 2 bases. The CDR3 contains 14 residues. CDR3 loop: CASSHSGGPYEQYV. The CDR3 DNA sequence: TGCGCCAGCAGTCACTCAGGGGGACCCTACGAGCAGTACGTC.

The chain combines TRBV3-1 with TRBJ2-1, with 9 bases that match TRBD2. CDR1 LGHDT and CDR2 YNNKEL come from the germline V gene (reference sequence). V trimming: 4 bases; J trimming: 8 bases; junction bases outside the gene matches: 6. The CDR3 runs to 14 residues. CDR3 in DNA: TGTGCCAGCAGCCGTGCGGGGGGGTGGGATGAGCAGTTCTTC. The encoded protein is CASSRAGGWDEQFF.

The rearrangement joins TRBV13 to TRBJ2-5; D uncertain. The CDR3 extends over 14 amino acids. Per the germline V gene, CDR1 is PRHDT and CDR2 is FYEKMQ (reference sequence). With 4 bases removed from V and 6 bases from J, the gap between germline ends came to 15 bases. The CDR3, as DNA: TGTGCCAGCAGCTACGACCCGGACGCGAAGACCCAGTACTTC. It translates to CASSYDPDAKTQYF. Using reference TRBV13 and TRBJ2-5 for the parts outside the CDR3, the full variable domain is AAGVIQSPRHLIKEKRETATLKCYPIPRHDTVYWYQQGPGQDPQFLISFYEKMQSDKGSIPDRFSAQQFSDYHSELNMSSLELGDSALYFCASSYDPDAKTQYFGPGTRLLVL.

The chain has TRBV7-6 and TRBJ1-6, with D possibly TRBD1 on 6 matching bases. This CDR3 is built from 16 residues. V lost 2 bases and J lost 9, with 17 bases in between. Per the germline V gene, CDR1 is SGHVS and CDR2 is FNYEAQ. CDR3 sequence reads: CASSLRTGWSSSPLHF. DNA of the CDR3: TGTGCCAGCAGCTTACGCACAGGGTGGAGCAGTTCACCCCTCCACTTT. Drawing the rest from reference TRBV7-6 and TRBJ1-6, the complete variable domain is GAGVSQSPRYKVTKRGQDVALRCDPISGHVSLYWYRQALGQGPEFLTYFNYEAQQDKSGLPNDRFSAERPEGSISTLTIQRTEQRDSAMYRCASSLRTGWSSSPLHFGNGTRLTVT.

CDR3 bases: TGCAGTGCTAGAGATGAGGGGACAGCGGCCTACGAGCAGTACGTC. Encoded protein: CSARDEGTAAYEQYV. The V and J genes are TRBV20-1 and TRBJ2-7; TRBD1 aligns across 7 bases. The CDR3 runs 15 residues. CDR1 and CDR2 from the germline V gene are DFQATT and SNEGSKA (reference sequence). The J segment lost 2 bases and the V segment lost 0 bases, leaving 7 bases of the junction unmatched.

The V call is TRBV3-1, the J call TRBJ2-3, with unresolved D. Trimming removed 1 base from V and 0 bases from J, with 8 bases in between. This CDR3 is built from 15 residues. Germline V gene data show CDR1 as LGHDT and CDR2 as YNNKEL (reference sequence). The CDR3 nucleotides read TGTGCCAGCAGCCAAGCGCTACTTAGCACAGATACGCAGTATTTT. Its translation: CASSQALLSTDTQYF.

This clonotype was seen more than once but under ten times. The V and J genes are TRBV19 and TRBJ2-1; unclear D gene. In germline, CDR1 is LNHDA, CDR2 SQIVND (reference sequence). CDR3 length: 10 residues. V shed 8 bases and J shed 3 bases, with 2 bases lying between them. As DNA, the CDR3 is TGTGCCAGTGGCTACAATGAGCAGTTCTTC. Its protein is CASGYNEQFF.

The chain recombines TRBV7-9 with TRBJ1-2; D might be TRBD1 (5 bases). Trimming stripped 5 bases from V and 2 bases from J, with 12 bases between. Germline-derived CDR1 and CDR2 are SEHNR and FQNEAQ (reference sequence). The CDR3 extends over 14 amino acids. The chain's CDR3 is CASSPLGDNYGYTF. As DNA, the CDR3 is TGTGCCAGCAGCCCGCTCGGGGACAACTATGGCTACACCTTC.

The gene calls are TRBV30 and TRBJ1-1, with TRBD1 as a possible D gene (5 bases). V shed 4 bases and J shed 1 base, with 13 bases lying between them. CDR1 and CDR2 (germline): GTSNPN, SVGIG (reference sequence). This CDR3 is 14 amino acids long. For the CDR3, the DNA is TGTGCCTGGATCGGCCAGGGACGGAACACTGAAGCTTTCTTT. Its translation is CAWIGQGRNTEAFF.